One sample yielded the 8 T cell receptor beta chains listed below, sequenced in a study of blood T cell repertoires in COVID-19. The method was immunoSEQ multiplex PCR; TCRdb's version includes in-frame clones alone and lacks a portion of them. Of 20,000 to 25,000 clones detected, around nine tenths appear once; the ten largest clones hold approximately 9.5%. The sequenced material came from peripheral blood. Receptors were obtained from a human donor with active COVID-19. The donor label of this sample is uncertain.

The V call is TRBV5-4, the J call TRBJ2-2; perhaps TRBD2 as D (6 bases). CDR1 is SGHNT and CDR2 is YYREEE in the germline V gene (reference sequence). This CDR3 has 15 residues. The ends were cut back, 1 base at V and 5 bases at J, with 12 bases in the middle. CDR3 sequence reads: CASSLRREGTGELFF. In DNA form, the CDR3 reads TGTGCCAGCAGCTTGAGGCGGGAAGGTACCGGGGAGCTGTTTTTT.

This clone occurred once. This chain joins TRBV2 and TRBJ2-6; 7 nucleotides align to TRBD2. Germline CDR1 is SNHLY and CDR2 is FYNNEI. With V trimmed by 0 bases and J by 0 bases, 11 bases remained unmatched. The CDR3 extends over 20 amino acids. The DNA of the CDR3 is TGTGCCAGCAGTGAAGCGCCGTCAGGGAGGGCCGTCTCTGGGGCCAACGTCCTGACTTTC. Its translation: CASSEAPSGRAVSGANVLTF.

The rearrangement joins TRBV7-2 to TRBJ2-3; 12 bases agree with TRBD2. The V gene's germline CDR1 is SGHTA and CDR2 FQGNSA. The CDR3 spans 16 residues. The J segment lost 7 bases and the V segment lost 4 bases, leaving 9 bases of the junction unmatched. Here the CDR3 DNA reads TGTGCCAGCAGCTCGGAGACTAGCGGGAGACTCCATACGCAGTATTTT. As protein: CASSSETSGRLHTQYF. The variable domain in full, with the rest retrieved from reference TRBV7-2 and TRBJ2-3, is GAGVSQSPSNKVTEKGKDVELRCDPISGHTALYWYRQSLGQGLEFLIYFQGNSAPDKSGLPSDRFSAERTGGSVSTLTIQRTQQEDSAVYLCASSSETSGRLHTQYFGPGTRLTVL.

V and J are TRBV7-2 and TRBJ2-2; 9 positions agree with TRBD1. CDR3 length equals 15 residues. The germline gives CDR1 SGHTA, CDR2 FQGNSA. V was clipped by 1 base and J by 7 bases; unmatched bases: 4. The CDR3 DNA follows: TGTGCCAGCAGCTTAGGGGACAGGGTTAGCGGGGAGCTGTTTTTT. Protein: CASSLGDRVSGELFF.

The V gene is TRBV6-2 or TRBV6-3, the J gene TRBJ2-7; 10 positions match TRBD2. Trimming at V came to 5 bases and at J to 5 bases, leaving 9 bases not matched to a gene. Looked up from germline, CDR1 is MNHEY and CDR2 is SVGEGT. The CDR3 is made up of 15 amino acids. The DNA for the CDR3 is TGTGCCAGCAGTCAGTATAGCGGGAGGCGCAACGAGCAGTACTTC. It encodes CASSQYSGRRNEQYF.

The chain couples TRBV6-5 to TRBJ2-2; 10 bases align to TRBD2. J was trimmed by 6 bases and V by 7 bases; bases with no gene match: 8. CDR3 length: 15 amino acids. Per germline, CDR1 MNHEY and CDR2 SVGAGI. In DNA form, the CDR3 reads TGTGCCAGCAAAGAGCTAGCGGGAGTGGCCGGGGAGCTGTTTTTT. Translating it yields CASKELAGVAGELFF.

The rearrangement uses TRBV7-9 and TRBJ2-5; 13 nucleotides match TRBD2. Germline V gives CDR1 SEHNR, CDR2 FQNEAQ (reference sequence). The CDR3 runs 17 residues. With V trimmed by 5 bases and J by 5 bases, 11 bases remained unmatched. The CDR3 sequence is CASSPRLAGGHAETQYF. The CDR3 DNA sequence: TGTGCCAGCAGCCCGAGACTAGCGGGAGGCCACGCGGAGACCCAGTACTTC.

This chain links TRBV3-1 (or the pseudogene TRBV3-2) with TRBJ2-2; possibly TRBD2 for D (6 bases). The V and J ends lost 3 bases and 0 bases respectively, with 14 bases between them. The CDR3 loop spans 17 amino acids. Germline loops: CDR1 LGHDT, CDR2 YNNKEL (reference sequence). This CDR3 reads CASSHLARFANTGELFF. The CDR3 DNA reads TGTGCCAGCAGCCATCTAGCGCGGTTCGCGAACACCGGGGAGCTGTTTTTT.